Shown below are 28 T cell receptor beta chains from a single sample sequenced in a study of Graves' ophthalmopathy and Graves' hyperthyroidism. The TCR beta CDR3 regions underwent amplification from RNA transcripts. Second-round multiplex PCR followed a first-round RT-PCR using HTBI primers. A single record per CDR3 protein comes from TCRdb applying MiXCR to the multiplex PCR reads. Here the sample spans about 400,000 distinct CDR3 sequences, 15% being singletons. Source material: peripheral blood. Receptor source: a young woman with stable Graves' hyperthyroidism.

The rearrangement uses TRBV18 and TRBJ2-7, with D possibly matching TRBD1 (6 bases). V gave up 3 bases and J gave up 7 bases, with 16 bases separating them. The CDR3 loop spans 14 amino acids. Germline V lookup: CDR1 KGHSH, CDR2 LQKENI. The CDR3 sequence is CASSPPGAFIEQYF. The CDR3, as DNA: TGTGCCAGCTCACCTCCAGGGGCTTTTATAGAGCAGTACTTC.

This clonotype was seen many times. The chain combines TRBV20-1 with TRBJ1-2; no reliable D call. The CDR3 consists of 10 residues. V lost 6 bases and J lost 4, with 6 bases in between. Per germline, CDR1 DFQATT and CDR2 SNEGSKA (reference sequence). CDR3 region: CSAGRYGYTF. In DNA form, the CDR3 reads TGCAGTGCCGGGCGCTATGGCTACACCTTC.

Only a few counts were recorded for this clonotype. V gene TRBV5-1 combines with J gene TRBJ2-7; 10 bases map to TRBD1. After removal of 4 bases from V and 1 base from J, the junction contained 5 bases not matched to a gene. Germline V gene data show CDR1 as SGHRS and CDR2 as YFSETQ. The CDR3 has 15 residues. CDR3 nucleotides: TGCGCCAGCAGCCAAAGGACAGGGGGGTCCTACGAGCAGTACTTC. Protein sequence: CASSQRTGGSYEQYF.

Worth noting for this clonotype: It may be a read error: a sequence one base away is much more abundant. The DNA for the CDR3 is TGCGCCAGCAGCCCGGACAGGGAAGAGCAGTACTTC. Protein product: CASSPDREEQYF. The rearrangement joins TRBV5-1 to TRBJ2-7; 8 bases fit TRBD1. The CDR3 has 12 residues. Germline V gene lookup returns CDR1 SGHRS and CDR2 YFSETQ. V shed 4 bases and J 7 bases; nucleotides not matched to a gene: 4.

Ten or more counts support this clonotype. The V gene is TRBV2, the J gene TRBJ1-2; 7 bases fit TRBD1. This CDR3 has 13 amino acids. Trimming removed 6 bases from V and 4 bases from J; junction bases left unmatched: 5. Germline V gene data show CDR1 as SNHLY and CDR2 as FYNNEI. CDR3 region: CASSRTGRYGYTF. In DNA form, the CDR3 reads TGTGCCAGCAGCCGGACAGGTCGCTATGGCTACACCTTC.

This clonotype turned up a few times. This chain links TRBV7-8 with TRBJ2-5, with 11 positions matching TRBD2. The germline V gene has CDR1 SGHVS and CDR2 FQNEAQ. The CDR3 spans 15 residues. The J segment lost 3 bases and the V segment lost 1 base, leaving 1 base of the junction unmatched. The CDR3 loop reads CASSLVAGGKETQYF. The CDR3 nucleotides are TGTGCCAGCAGCTTAGTAGCGGGGGGGAAAGAGACCCAGTACTTC.

This clonotype was recorded many times. The rearrangement joins TRBV5-8 to TRBJ1-2; TRBD1 might be the D (5 bases). This CDR3 has 15 residues. V dropped 0 bases and J dropped 4 bases, with 13 bases sitting between them. CDR1 is SGHTS, CDR2 YDEGEE, per germline. CDR3 DNA sequence: TGTGCCAGCAGCTTGGCCTCTGACAGCGCCTATGGCTACACCTTC. Protein: CASSLASDSAYGYTF.

J is TRBJ2-2 and V is TRBV14; D might be TRBD1 (6 bases). This CDR3 has 16 residues. From germline, CDR1 is SGHDN and CDR2 FVKESK. The V and J ends lost 5 bases and 1 base respectively, with 14 bases between them. The CDR3 DNA is TGTGCCAGCAGCACGCAGTGGGGGCTGAACACCGGGGAGCTGTTTTTT. Translation gives CASSTQWGLNTGELFF. The complete variable domain, with remaining parts taken from reference TRBV14 and TRBJ2-2, reads EAGVTQFPSHSVIEKGQTVTLRCDPISGHDNLYWYRRVMGKEIKFLLHFVKESKQDESGMPNNRFLAERTGGTYSTLKVQPAELEDSGVYFCASSTQWGLNTGELFFGEGSRLTVL.

The rearrangement links TRBV12-3 or TRBV12-4 to TRBJ1-2; 7 bases align to TRBD1. V shed 4 bases and J 7 bases; nucleotides not matched to a gene: 15. The CDR3 is 16 amino acids. The CDR3 nucleotides read TGTGCCAGCAGTTCCTTGGGGGCACAGGGGCGCGGTGGCTACACCTTC. Its translation is CASSSLGAQGRGGYTF.

This clonotype was recorded at least ten times. The V call is TRBV6-2 or TRBV6-3, the J call TRBJ2-7, with 8 bases fitting TRBD1. V trimming: 7 bases; J trimming: 4 bases; junction bases outside the gene matches: 6. The CDR3 spans 13 residues. The germline V gene encodes CDR1 MNHEY and CDR2 SVGEGT. The DNA of the CDR3 is TGTGCCAGCAACAGACAGGGGATATACGAGCAGTACTTC. It yields the protein CASNRQGIYEQYF.

In this sample, this clonotype turned up many times. The chain recombines TRBV12-3 or TRBV12-4 with TRBJ1-2, with D perhaps matching TRBD1 (5 bases). V lost 5 bases and J 8 bases, leaving 9 bases between the germline ends. The length of the CDR3 is 11 residues. CDR3 in amino acids: CASSLRQGYTF. Written as DNA, the CDR3 is TGTGCCAGCAGTCTCAGACAGGGCTACACCTTC.

This clonotype was observed many times. The chain is built from TRBV19 and TRBJ1-5; possible D gene TRBD1, 5 bases. The CDR3 is made up of 15 amino acids. The germline V gene has CDR1 LNHDA and CDR2 SQIVND (reference sequence). With 4 bases removed from V and 2 bases from J, the gap between germline ends came to 12 bases. CDR3 in DNA: TGTGCCAGTAGTAAGGGGATCAGGGGCAATCAGCCCCAGCATTTT. It codes for CASSKGIRGNQPQHF. The full variable domain, its missing parts supplied by reference TRBV19 and TRBJ1-5, is DGGITQSPKYLFRKEGQNVTLSCEQNLNHDAMYWYRQDPGQGLRLIYYSQIVNDFQKGDIAEGYSVSREKKESFPLTVTSAQKNPTAFYLCASSKGIRGNQPQHFGDGTRLSIL.

In its sample, this clonotype was seen many times. The genes are TRBV4-1 and TRBJ1-5; no clear D. Germline V gives CDR1 MGHRA, CDR2 YSYEKL. V was clipped by 0 bases and J by 9 bases, with 9 bases between them. This CDR3 has 13 residues. The CDR3 loop reads CASSQEGGMPQHF. CDR3 DNA: TGCGCCAGCAGCCAAGAAGGTGGGATGCCCCAGCATTTT.

This clonotype has a count of ten or more. This chain links TRBV5-1 with TRBJ2-7; possibly TRBD2 for D (5 bases). Trimming took 4 bases from V and 7 from J, leaving 12 bases between them. CDR3 size: 12 residues. CDR1 is SGHRS and CDR2 is YFSETQ in the germline V gene. CDR3 in amino acids: CASSKAPGEQYF. For the CDR3, the DNA is TGCGCCAGCAGCAAGGCCCCGGGAGAGCAGTACTTC.

This chain joins TRBV29-1 and TRBJ2-5; 9 positions agree with TRBD2. CDR1 is SQVTM and CDR2 is ANQGSEA in the germline V gene. With V trimmed by 8 bases and J by 6 bases, 7 bases remained unmatched. The CDR3 extends over 12 amino acids. CDR3 DNA sequence: TGCAGCTTTATCGGGACTAGCAAGACCCAGTACTTC. Translated: CSFIGTSKTQYF.

The V call is TRBV3-1, the J call TRBJ2-7; weak D call: TRBD2 (7 bases). Trimming took 4 bases from V and 8 from J, leaving 21 bases between them. Germline CDR1 reads LGHDT; CDR2 reads YNNKEL (reference sequence). This CDR3 comprises 15 residues. CDR3 in DNA: TGTGCCAGCAGCCCTGGTGGGGGGGGCCTCAACCAGCAGTACTTC. Encoded protein: CASSPGGGGLNQQYF.

This clonotype has ten or more counts. V is TRBV15 and J is TRBJ1-2; 7 bases match TRBD1. CDR3 size: 19 residues. CDR1 and CDR2 (germline): LNHNV, YYDKDF (reference sequence). J gave up 4 bases and V 3 bases, and 20 bases lay outside the gene matches. This CDR3 reads CATSSRLTSRTGRIYGYTF. The CDR3 DNA reads as TGTGCCACCAGCAGTCGGCTCACTTCTCGGACAGGCAGGATCTATGGCTACACCTTC.

Ten or more counts support this clonotype. The chain recombines TRBV27 with TRBJ1-6; D is ambiguous. With 2 bases removed from V and 6 bases from J, the gap between germline ends came to 17 bases. The CDR3 extends over 17 amino acids. Germline CDR1 MNHEY, CDR2 SMNVEV (reference sequence). Here the CDR3 DNA reads TGTGCCAGCAGTTTAAAGGGAGGGAGAGACCTTAATTCACCCCTCCACTTT. Amino acid sequence: CASSLKGGRDLNSPLHF.

Concerning this clonotype itself: Just one base apart from a much larger clone, this may be a read error. The rearrangement uses TRBV11-2 and TRBJ1-2; D possibly corresponds to TRBD1 (6 bases). There are 13 residues in the CDR3. Germline V gene sequence: CDR1 SGHAT, CDR2 FQNNGV. CDR3 sequence: CSSSLDRRGGYTF. The CDR3 nucleotides read TGTTCCAGCAGCTTAGATCGCAGGGGCGGCTACACCTTC.

This clonotype was observed many times. The gene calls are TRBV6-1 and TRBJ2-5; perhaps TRBD1 as D (5 bases). The ends were cut back, 0 bases at V and 1 base at J, with 12 bases in the middle. The V gene's germline CDR1 is MNHNS and CDR2 SASEGT. This CDR3 has 16 residues. The CDR3 loop reads CASSEAPQGPQETQYF. CDR3 nucleotides: TGTGCCAGCAGTGAAGCGCCCCAGGGTCCCCAAGAGACCCAGTACTTC.

This clonotype was observed at least ten times. The genes are TRBV7-3 and TRBJ2-4; D remains ambiguous. V lost 2 bases, J lost 1 base, and 12 bases lay in between. The CDR3 has 16 amino acids. CDR1 and CDR2 from the germline V gene are SGHTA and FQGTGA. CDR3 amino acids: CASSLGPFGAKNIQYF. CDR3 DNA sequence: TGTGCCAGCAGCTTAGGTCCTTTTGGTGCCAAAAACATTCAGTACTTC. Full variable domain (outside the CDR3, taken from reference TRBV7-3 and TRBJ2-4): GAGVSQTPSNKVTEKGKYVELRCDPISGHTALYWYRQSLGQGPEFLIYFQGTGAADDSGLPNDRFFAVRPEGSVSTLKIQRTERGDSAVYLCASSLGPFGAKNIQYFGAGTRLSVL.

The V gene is TRBV7-8, the J gene TRBJ2-7, with a tentative D call TRBD1 (6 bases). CDR3 length: 13 residues. In germline, CDR1 is SGHVS, CDR2 FQNEAQ. With 4 bases removed from V and 4 bases from J, the gap between germline ends came to 11 bases. CDR3 residues: CASSYRTAYEQYF. CDR3 nucleotides: TGTGCCAGCAGCTATAGGACAGCTTACGAGCAGTACTTC.

In this sample, this clonotype turned up many times. CDR3 loop: CASSQDSWDTPRREQYF. The CDR3 bases are TGCGCCAGCAGCCAAGATTCCTGGGACACCCCCCGGAGGGAGCAGTACTTC. The V gene is TRBV4-1, the J gene TRBJ2-7; TRBD1 is a possible D gene (6 bases). This CDR3 has 17 residues. Germline V gives CDR1 MGHRA, CDR2 YSYEKL. V shed 0 bases and J shed 7 bases, with 22 bases lying between them.

This clonotype was found many times. The V gene is TRBV7-2, the J gene TRBJ2-5; 7 positions agree with TRBD2. CDR1 and CDR2 from the germline V gene are SGHTA and FQGNSA. The junction had 4 bases not matched to a gene; V was cut back by 5 bases and J by 1 base. There are 14 residues in the CDR3. The CDR3 DNA is TGTGCCAGCAGCATACTAGCGACCCAAGAGACCCAGTACTTC. Translation gives CASSILATQETQYF.

V usage is TRBV9 and J usage is TRBJ2-7, with unresolved D. The V gene's germline CDR1 is SGDLS and CDR2 YYNGEE. The CDR3 runs 15 residues. The ends were cut back, 1 base at V and 2 bases at J, with 13 bases in the middle. CDR3 sequence (DNA): TGTGCCAGCAGCGTATATCTAAGGACCCCCTACGAGCAGTACGTC. Translating it yields CASSVYLRTPYEQYV.

The sample holds many counts of this clonotype. The V call is TRBV5-1, the J call TRBJ2-7; D is uncertain. This CDR3 has 12 residues. Trimming took off 0 bases at V and 7 bases at J, with 8 bases between the two ends. Germline V gene lookup returns CDR1 SGHRS and CDR2 YFSETQ. The CDR3 is CASSLVGEEQYF. The CDR3 nucleotides are TGCGCCAGCAGCTTGGTGGGTGAAGAGCAGTACTTC.

The chain joins TRBV28 to TRBJ1-3; D not certain. The germline CDR1 and CDR2 sequences are MDHEN and SYDVKM. The germline V and J ends were trimmed by 6 bases and 0 bases, with 9 bases remaining between them. CDR3 length: 14 amino acids. CDR3 amino acids: CASSPQVSGNTIYF. The CDR3 DNA reads as TGTGCCAGCAGCCCGCAGGTCTCTGGAAACACCATATATTTT.

In this sample, this clonotype turned up many times. J is TRBJ1-1 and V is TRBV6-2 or TRBV6-3; no definite D call. V lost 7 bases and J 1 base, leaving 7 bases between the germline ends. In germline, CDR1 is MNHEY, CDR2 SVGEGT. This CDR3 spans 12 amino acids. The CDR3 loop reads CASTHANTEAFF. DNA of the CDR3: TGTGCCAGCACACATGCGAACACTGAAGCTTTCTTT.